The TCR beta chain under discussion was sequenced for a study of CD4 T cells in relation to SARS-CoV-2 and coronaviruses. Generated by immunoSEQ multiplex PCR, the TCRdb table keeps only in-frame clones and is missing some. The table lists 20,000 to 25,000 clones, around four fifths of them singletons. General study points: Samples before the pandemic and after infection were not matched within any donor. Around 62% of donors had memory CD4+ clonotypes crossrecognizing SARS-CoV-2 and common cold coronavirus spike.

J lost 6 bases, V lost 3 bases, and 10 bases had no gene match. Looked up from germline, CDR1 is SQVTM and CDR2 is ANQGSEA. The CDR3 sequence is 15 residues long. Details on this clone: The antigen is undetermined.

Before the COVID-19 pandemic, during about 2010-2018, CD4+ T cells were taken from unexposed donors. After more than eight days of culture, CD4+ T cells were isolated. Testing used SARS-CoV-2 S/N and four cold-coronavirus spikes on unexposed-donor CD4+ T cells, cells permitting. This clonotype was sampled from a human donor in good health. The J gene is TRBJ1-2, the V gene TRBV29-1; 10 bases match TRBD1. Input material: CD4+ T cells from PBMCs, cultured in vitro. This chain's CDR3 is CSVDLPGQGIDGYTF. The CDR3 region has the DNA TGCAGCGTTGACTTACCGGGACAGGGGATTGATGGCTACACCTTC.